This T cell receptor beta chain was retrieved from a study of CD8+ T cells in alopecia areata. For the study at large: Those treated were given oral tofacitinib at 5 to 10 mg twice daily. The tofacitinib course ran for 6 to 18 months and was followed by 6 months off drug.

Details on this clone: Its antigen remains unidentified.

Whole-study findings and limits: There was only one nonresponder, so it was unclear how baseline CD8+ expansion relates to response.

The treatment is: oral pan-JAK inhibitor, 5-10 mg twice daily. In alopecia areata patients, both lesional scalp punch biopsies and peripheral blood were collected. The CDR3 spans 14 residues. Trimming removed 6 bases from V and 6 bases from J; junction bases left unmatched: 9. CDR1 and CDR2 from the germline V gene are MNHEY and SMNVEV (reference sequence). Sequencing used cDNA as its template, made by extracting RNA and reverse transcribing it. Produced via immunoSEQ multiplex PCR; TCRdb's table is partial and in-frame only. The sample includes approximately 170,000 clones, approximately 60% of them seen just once.

The sequences come from CD4+ T cells sorted from blood, collected at week 4, from a patient treated with tofacitinib. This clonotype was sampled from a human donor with alopecia areata. The chain joins TRBV27 to TRBJ2-7, with 9 positions matching TRBD2. The CDR3 DNA sequence: TGTGCCAGCAGATATAGCGGGAGCGGTGGCGAGCAGTACTTC. Protein sequence: CASRYSGSGGEQYF.